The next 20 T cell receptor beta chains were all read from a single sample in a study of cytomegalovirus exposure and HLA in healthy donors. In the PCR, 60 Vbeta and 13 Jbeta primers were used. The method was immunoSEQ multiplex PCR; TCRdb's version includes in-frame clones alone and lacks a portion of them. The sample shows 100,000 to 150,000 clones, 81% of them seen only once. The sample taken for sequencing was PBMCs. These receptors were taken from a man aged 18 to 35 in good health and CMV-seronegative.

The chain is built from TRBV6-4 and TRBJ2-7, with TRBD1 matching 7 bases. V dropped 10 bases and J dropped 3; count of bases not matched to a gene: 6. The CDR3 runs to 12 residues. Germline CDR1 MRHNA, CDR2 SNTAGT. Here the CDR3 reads CATRQGGYEQYF. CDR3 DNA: TGTGCCACGCGACAGGGCGGCTACGAGCAGTACTTC.

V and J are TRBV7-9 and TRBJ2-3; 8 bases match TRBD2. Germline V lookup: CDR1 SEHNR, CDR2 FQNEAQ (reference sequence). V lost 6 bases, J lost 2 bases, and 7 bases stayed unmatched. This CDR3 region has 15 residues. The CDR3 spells CASSLSGDLTDTQYF. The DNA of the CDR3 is TGTGCCAGCAGTCTTAGCGGGGACCTCACAGATACGCAGTATTTT. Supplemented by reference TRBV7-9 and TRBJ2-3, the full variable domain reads DTGVSQNPRHKITKRGQNVTFRCDPISEHNRLYWYRQTLGQGPEFLTYFQNEAQLEKSRLLSDRFSAERPKGSFSTLEIQRTEQGDSAMYLCASSLSGDLTDTQYFGPGTRLTVL.

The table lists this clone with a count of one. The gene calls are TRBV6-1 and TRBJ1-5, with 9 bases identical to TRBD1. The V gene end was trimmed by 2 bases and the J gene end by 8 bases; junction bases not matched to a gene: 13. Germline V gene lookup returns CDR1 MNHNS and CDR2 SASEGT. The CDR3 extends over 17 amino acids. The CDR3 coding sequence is TGTGCCAGCAGTGAATGGGGGAGACAGGGGGTAACTGAGCCCCAGCATTTT. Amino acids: CASSEWGRQGVTEPQHF.

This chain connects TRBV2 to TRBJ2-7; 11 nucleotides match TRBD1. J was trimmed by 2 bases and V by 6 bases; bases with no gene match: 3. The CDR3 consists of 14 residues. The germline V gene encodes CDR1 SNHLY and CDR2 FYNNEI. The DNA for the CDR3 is TGTGCCAGCAGGGGACAGGGGGTCCCCTACGAGCAGTACTTC. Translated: CASRGQGVPYEQYF.

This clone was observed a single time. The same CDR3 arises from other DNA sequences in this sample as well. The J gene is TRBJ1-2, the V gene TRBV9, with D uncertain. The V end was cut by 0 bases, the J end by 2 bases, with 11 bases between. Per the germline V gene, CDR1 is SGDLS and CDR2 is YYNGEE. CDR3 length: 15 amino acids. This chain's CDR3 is CASSVEGASNYGYTF. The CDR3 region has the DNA TGTGCCAGCAGCGTAGAGGGAGCTTCAAACTATGGCTACACCTTC.

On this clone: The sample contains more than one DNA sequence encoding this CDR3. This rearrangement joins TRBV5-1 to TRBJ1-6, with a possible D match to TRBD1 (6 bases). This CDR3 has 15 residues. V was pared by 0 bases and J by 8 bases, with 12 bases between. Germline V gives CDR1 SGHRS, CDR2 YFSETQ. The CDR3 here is CASSLVGHGDSPLHF. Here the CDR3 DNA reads TGCGCCAGCAGCTTGGTGGGACACGGCGATTCACCCCTCCACTTT.

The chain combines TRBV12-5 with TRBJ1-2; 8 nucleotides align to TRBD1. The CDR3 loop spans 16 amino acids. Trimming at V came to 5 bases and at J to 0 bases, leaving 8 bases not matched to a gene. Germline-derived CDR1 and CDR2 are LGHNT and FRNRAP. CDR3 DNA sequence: TGTGCTAGTGGTCCGGACAGGGTATCTACTAACTATGGCTACACCTTC. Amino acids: CASGPDRVSTNYGYTF.

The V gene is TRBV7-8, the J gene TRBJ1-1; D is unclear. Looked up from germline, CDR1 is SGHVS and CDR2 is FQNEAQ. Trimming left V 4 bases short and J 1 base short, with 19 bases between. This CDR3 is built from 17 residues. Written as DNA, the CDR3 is TGTGCCAGCAGCTCCGGGTCGGGTGTGAGGCGGAACACTGAAGCTTTCTTT. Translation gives CASSSGSGVRRNTEAFF.

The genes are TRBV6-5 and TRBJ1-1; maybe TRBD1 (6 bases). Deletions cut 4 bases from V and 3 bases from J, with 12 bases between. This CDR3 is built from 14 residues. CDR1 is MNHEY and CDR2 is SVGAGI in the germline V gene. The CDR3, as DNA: TGTGCCAGCAGTTCCACAGGGTCCCACACTGAAGCTTTCTTT. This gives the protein CASSSTGSHTEAFF.

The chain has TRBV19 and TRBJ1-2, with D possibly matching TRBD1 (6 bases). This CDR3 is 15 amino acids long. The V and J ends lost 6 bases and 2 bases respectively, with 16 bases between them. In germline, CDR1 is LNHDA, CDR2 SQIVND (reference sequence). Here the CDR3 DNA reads TGTGCCAGTAGAAAATTACAGGGAACGAACTATGGCTACACCTTC. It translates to CASRKLQGTNYGYTF.

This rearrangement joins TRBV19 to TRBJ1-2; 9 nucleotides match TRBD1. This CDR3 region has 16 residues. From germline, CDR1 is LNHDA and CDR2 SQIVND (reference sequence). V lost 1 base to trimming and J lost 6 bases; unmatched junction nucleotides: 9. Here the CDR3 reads CASSIVTGGLIDGYTF. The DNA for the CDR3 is TGTGCCAGTAGTATAGTGACAGGGGGGTTGATCGATGGCTACACCTTC.

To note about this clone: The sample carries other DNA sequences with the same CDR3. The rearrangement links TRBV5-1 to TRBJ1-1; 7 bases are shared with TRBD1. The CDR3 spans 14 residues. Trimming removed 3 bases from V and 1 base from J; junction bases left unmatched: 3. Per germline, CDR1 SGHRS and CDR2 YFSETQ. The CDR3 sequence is CASSSGQANTEAFF. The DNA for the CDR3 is TGCGCCAGCAGCTCAGGACAGGCGAACACTGAAGCTTTCTTT.

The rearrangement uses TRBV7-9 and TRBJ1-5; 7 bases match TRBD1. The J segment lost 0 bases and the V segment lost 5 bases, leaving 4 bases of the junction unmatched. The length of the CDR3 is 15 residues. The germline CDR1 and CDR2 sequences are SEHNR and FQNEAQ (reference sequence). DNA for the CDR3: TGTGCCAGCAGCATGGGACAGAATAGCAATCAGCCCCAGCATTTT. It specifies CASSMGQNSNQPQHF.

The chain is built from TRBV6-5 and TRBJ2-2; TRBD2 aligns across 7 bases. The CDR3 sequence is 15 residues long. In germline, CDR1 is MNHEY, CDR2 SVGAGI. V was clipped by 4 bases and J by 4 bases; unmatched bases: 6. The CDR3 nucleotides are TGTGCCAGCAGTTTGGGGCGGGGGTTCACCGGGGAGCTGTTTTTT. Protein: CASSLGRGFTGELFF.

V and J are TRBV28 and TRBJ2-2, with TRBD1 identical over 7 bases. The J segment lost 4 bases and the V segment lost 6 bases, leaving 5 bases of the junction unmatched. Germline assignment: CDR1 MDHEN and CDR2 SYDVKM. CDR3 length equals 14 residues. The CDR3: CASSTDRVTGELFF. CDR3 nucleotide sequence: TGTGCCAGCAGCACAGACAGGGTCACCGGGGAGCTGTTTTTT.

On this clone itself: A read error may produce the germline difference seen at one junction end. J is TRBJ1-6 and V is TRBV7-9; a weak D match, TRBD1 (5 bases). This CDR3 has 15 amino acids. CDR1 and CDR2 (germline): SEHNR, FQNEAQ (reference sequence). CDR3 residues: CSSSLTPQGDSPLHF. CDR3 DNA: TGTTCCAGCAGCTTAACCCCGCAAGGGGATTCACCCCTCCACTTT.

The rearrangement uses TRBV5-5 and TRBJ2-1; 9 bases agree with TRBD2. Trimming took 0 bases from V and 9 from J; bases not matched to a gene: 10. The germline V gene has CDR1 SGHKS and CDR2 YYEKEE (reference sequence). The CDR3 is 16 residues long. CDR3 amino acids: CASSLVFAGGPGEQFF. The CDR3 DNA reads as TGTGCCAGCAGCTTGGTGTTCGCGGGGGGGCCGGGTGAGCAGTTCTTC.

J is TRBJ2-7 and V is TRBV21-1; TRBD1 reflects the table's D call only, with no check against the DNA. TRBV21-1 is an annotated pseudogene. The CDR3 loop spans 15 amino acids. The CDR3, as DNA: TGTGCCAGCAGCAAAGGACAGGGGGCGGAGCACGAGCAGTACTTC. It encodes CASSKGQGAEHEQYF.

Here the CDR3 DNA reads TGTGCCAGCAGCGTAACGGGGGAGGGCTACACCTTC. This gives the protein CASSVTGEGYTF. The chain is built from TRBV9 and TRBJ1-2, with D possibly TRBD1 on 5 matching bases. The CDR3 loop spans 12 amino acids. Trimming left V 1 base short and J 8 bases short, with 9 bases between. The germline V gene encodes CDR1 SGDLS and CDR2 YYNGEE.

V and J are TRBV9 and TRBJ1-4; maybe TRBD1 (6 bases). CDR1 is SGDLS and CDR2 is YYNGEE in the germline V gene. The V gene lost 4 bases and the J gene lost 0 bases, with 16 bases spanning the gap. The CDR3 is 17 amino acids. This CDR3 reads CASSPRQVLATNEKLFF. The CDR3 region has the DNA TGTGCCAGCAGCCCACGACAGGTTTTGGCAACTAATGAAAAACTGTTTTTT.